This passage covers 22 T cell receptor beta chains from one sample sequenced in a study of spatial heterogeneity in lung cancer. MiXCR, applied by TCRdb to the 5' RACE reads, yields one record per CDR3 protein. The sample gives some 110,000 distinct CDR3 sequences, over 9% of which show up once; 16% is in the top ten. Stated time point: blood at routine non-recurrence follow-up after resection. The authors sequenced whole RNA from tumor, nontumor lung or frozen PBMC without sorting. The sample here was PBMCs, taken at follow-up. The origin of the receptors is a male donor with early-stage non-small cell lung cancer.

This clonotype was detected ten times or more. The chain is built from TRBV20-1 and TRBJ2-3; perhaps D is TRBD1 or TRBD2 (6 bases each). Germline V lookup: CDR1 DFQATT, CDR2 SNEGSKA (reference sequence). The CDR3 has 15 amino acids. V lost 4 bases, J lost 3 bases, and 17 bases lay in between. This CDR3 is CSAKHRGPRTDTQYF. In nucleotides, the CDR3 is TGCAGTGCTAAACATCGGGGGCCGAGGACAGATACGCAGTATTTT.

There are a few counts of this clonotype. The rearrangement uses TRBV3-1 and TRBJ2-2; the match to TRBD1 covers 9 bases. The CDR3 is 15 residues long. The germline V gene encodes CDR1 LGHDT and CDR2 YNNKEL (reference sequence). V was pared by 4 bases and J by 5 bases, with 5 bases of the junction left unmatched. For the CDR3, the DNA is TGTGCCAGCAGCCTAACAGGGGGCAGTACCGGGGAGCTGTTTTTT. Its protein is CASSLTGGSTGELFF.

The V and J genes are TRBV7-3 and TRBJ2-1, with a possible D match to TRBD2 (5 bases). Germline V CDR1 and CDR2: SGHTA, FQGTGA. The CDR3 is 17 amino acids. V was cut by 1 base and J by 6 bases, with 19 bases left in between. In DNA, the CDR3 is TGTGCCAGCAGCTTAAAGCGAGGGAGCGGTAGCTTCAATGAGCAGTTCTTC. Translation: CASSLKRGSGSFNEQFF.

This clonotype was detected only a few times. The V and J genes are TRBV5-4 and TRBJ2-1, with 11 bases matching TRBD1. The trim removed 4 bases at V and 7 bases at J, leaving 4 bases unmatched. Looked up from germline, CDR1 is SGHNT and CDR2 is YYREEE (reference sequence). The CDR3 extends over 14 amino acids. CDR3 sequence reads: CASSGQGAWNEQFF. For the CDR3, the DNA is TGTGCCAGCAGCGGACAGGGGGCTTGGAATGAGCAGTTCTTC.

In nucleotides, the CDR3 is TGTGCCAGCAGCCAAGATGGAACAGGGCAGCCCCAGCATTTT. This codes for CASSQDGTGQPQHF. The gene calls are TRBV4-2 and TRBJ1-5, with D perhaps TRBD1 (6 bases). Germline V gives CDR1 LGHNA, CDR2 YNFKEQ. The CDR3 spans 14 residues. Trimming removed 0 bases from V and 7 bases from J, with 10 bases in between.

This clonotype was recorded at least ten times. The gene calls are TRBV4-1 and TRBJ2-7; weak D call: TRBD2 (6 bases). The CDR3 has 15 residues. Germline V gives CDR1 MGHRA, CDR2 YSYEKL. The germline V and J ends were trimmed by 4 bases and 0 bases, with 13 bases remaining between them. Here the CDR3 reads CASSRLGLSSYEQYF. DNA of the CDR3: TGCGCCAGCAGCCGCCTGGGACTGAGCTCCTACGAGCAGTACTTC.

The CDR3: CASSPGRGYTEAFF. The CDR3 nucleotides read TGTGCCAGCAGCCCGGGCAGGGGGTACACTGAAGCTTTCTTT. V is TRBV14 and J is TRBJ1-1; 7 positions agree with TRBD1. The CDR3 has 14 amino acids. CDR1 and CDR2 (germline): SGHDN, FVKESK. Trimming took 4 bases from V and 3 from J; bases not matched to a gene: 5.

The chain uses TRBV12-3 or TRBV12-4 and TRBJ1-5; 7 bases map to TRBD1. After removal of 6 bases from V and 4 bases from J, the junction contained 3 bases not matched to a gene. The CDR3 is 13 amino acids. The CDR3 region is CASSRQGNQPQHF. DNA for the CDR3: TGTGCCAGCAGCCGACAGGGTAATCAGCCCCAGCATTTT.

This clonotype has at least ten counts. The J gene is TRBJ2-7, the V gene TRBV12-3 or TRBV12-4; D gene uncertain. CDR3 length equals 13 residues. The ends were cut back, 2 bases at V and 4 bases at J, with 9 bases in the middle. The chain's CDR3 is CASSLLHQYEQYF. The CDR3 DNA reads TGTGCCAGCAGTTTACTCCACCAATACGAGCAGTACTTC.

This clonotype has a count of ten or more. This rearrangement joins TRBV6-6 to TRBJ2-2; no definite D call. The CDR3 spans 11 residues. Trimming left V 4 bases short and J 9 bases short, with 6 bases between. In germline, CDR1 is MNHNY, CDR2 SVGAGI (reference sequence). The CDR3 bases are TGTGCCAGCAGTTCGACCAGGGAGCTGTTTTTT. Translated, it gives CASSSTRELFF.

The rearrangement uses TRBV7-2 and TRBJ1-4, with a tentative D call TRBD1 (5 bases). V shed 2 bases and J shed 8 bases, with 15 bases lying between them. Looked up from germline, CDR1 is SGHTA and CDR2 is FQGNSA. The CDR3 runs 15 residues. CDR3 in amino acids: CASSLNLQGGEKLFF. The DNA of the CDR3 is TGTGCCAGCAGCTTAAATCTTCAGGGTGGGGAAAAACTGTTTTTT.

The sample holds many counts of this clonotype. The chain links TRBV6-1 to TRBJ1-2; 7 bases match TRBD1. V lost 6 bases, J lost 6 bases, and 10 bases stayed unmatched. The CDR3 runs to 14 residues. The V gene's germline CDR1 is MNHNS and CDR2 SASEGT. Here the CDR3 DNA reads TGTGCCAGCAGAGGGCTGACAGGGAGCCATGGCTACACCTTC. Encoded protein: CASRGLTGSHGYTF.

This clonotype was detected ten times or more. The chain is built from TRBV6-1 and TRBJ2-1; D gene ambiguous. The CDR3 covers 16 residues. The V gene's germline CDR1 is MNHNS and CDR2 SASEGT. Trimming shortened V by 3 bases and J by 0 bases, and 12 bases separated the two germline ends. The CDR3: CASSDGHPSSYNEQFF. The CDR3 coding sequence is TGTGCCAGCAGTGACGGGCACCCTAGCTCCTACAATGAGCAGTTCTTC.

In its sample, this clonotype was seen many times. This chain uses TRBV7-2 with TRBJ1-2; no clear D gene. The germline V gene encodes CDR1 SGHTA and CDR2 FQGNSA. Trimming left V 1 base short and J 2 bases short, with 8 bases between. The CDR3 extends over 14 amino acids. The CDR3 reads CASSLGVDNYGYTF. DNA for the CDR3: TGTGCCAGCAGCTTAGGGGTTGACAACTATGGCTACACCTTC.

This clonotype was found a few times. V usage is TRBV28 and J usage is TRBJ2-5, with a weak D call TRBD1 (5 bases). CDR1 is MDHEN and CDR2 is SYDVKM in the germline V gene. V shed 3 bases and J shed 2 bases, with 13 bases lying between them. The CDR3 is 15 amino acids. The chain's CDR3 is CASSFGQGGQETQYF. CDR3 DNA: TGTGCCAGCAGTTTCGGCCAGGGTGGGCAAGAGACCCAGTACTTC.

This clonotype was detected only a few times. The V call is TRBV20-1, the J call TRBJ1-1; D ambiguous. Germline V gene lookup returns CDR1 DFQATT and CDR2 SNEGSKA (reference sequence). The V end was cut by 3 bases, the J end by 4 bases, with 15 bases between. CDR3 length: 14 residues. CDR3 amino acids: CSARVAGIGTEAFF. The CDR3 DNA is TGCAGTGCTAGGGTGGCGGGGATTGGCACTGAAGCTTTCTTT.

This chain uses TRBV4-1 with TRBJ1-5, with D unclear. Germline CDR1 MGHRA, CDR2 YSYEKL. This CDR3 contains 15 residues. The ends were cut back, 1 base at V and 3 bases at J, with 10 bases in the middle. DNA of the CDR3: TGCGCCAGCAGCCAAGGCAGCTTCGTCAATCAGCCCCAGCATTTT. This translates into CASSQGSFVNQPQHF.

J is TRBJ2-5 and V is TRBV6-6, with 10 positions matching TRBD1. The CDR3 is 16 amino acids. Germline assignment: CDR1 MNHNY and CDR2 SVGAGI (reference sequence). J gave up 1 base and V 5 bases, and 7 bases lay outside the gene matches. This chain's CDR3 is CASSTRQGATQETQYF. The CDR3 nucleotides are TGTGCCAGCAGTACCCGACAGGGGGCGACCCAAGAGACCCAGTACTTC.

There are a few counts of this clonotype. The CDR3 DNA sequence: TGTGCCAGCAGTAGACGTGGGATCCCGCGATTTGAGCAGTTCTTC. It is translated as CASSRRGIPRFEQFF. The chain recombines TRBV28 with TRBJ2-1, with D unresolved. Between the trimmed V and J ends, which lost 5 bases and 9 bases, there was a span of 20 bases. CDR1 and CDR2 (germline): MDHEN, SYDVKM. The CDR3 totals 15 residues.

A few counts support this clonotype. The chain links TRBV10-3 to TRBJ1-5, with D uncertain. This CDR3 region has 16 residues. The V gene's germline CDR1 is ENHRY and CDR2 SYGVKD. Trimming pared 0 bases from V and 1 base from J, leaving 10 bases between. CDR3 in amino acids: CAISESTRRSNQPQHF. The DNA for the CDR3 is TGTGCCATCAGTGAGTCGACCCGGAGGAGCAATCAGCCCCAGCATTTT.

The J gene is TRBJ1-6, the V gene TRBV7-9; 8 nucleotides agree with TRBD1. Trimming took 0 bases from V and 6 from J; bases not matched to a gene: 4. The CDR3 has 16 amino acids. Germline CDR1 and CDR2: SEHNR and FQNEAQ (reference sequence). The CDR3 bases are TGTGCCAGCAGCTTAGCGGCAGGGGGCATTAATTCACCCCTCCACTTT. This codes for CASSLAAGGINSPLHF.

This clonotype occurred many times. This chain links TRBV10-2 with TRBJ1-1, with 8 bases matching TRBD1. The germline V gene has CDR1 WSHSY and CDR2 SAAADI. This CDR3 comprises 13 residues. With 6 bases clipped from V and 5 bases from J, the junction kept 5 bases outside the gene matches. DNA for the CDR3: TGCGCCAGCAGCGGACAGGGAGGGACTGAAGCTTTCTTT. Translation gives CASSGQGGTEAFF.